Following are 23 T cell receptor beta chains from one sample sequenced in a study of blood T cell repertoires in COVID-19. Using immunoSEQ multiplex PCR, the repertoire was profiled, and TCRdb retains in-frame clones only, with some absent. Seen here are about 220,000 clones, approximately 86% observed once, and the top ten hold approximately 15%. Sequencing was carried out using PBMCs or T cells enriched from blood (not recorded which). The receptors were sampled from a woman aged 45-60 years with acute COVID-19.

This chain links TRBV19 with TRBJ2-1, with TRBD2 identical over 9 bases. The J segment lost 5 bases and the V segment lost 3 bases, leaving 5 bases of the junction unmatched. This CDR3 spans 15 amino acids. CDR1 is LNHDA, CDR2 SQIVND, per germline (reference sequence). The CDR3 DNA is TGTGCCAGTAGTATGTTTTCTAGCGGGAACAATGAGCAGTTCTTC. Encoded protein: CASSMFSSGNNEQFF.

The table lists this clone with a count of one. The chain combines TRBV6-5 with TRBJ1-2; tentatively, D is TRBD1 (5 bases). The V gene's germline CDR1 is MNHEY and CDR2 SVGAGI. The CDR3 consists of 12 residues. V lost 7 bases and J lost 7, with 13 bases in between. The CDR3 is CASKVGDRGYTF. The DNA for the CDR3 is TGTGCCAGCAAGGTAGGGGATCGTGGCTACACCTTC.

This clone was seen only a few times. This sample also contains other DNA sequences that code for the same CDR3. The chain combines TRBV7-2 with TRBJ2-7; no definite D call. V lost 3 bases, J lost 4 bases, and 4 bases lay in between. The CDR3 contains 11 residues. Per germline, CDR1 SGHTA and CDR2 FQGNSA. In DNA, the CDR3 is TGTGCCAGCAGCTTGAGGTACGAGCAGTACTTC. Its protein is CASSLRYEQYF. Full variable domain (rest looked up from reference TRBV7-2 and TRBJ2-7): GAGVSQSPSNKVTEKGKDVELRCDPISGHTALYWYRQSLGQGLEFLIYFQGNSAPDKSGLPSDRFSAERTGGSVSTLTIQRTQQEDSAVYLCASSLRYEQYFGPGTRLTVT.

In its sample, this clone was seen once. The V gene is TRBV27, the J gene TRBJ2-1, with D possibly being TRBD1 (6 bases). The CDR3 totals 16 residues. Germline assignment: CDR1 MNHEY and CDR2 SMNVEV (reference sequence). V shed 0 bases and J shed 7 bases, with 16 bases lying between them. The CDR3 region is CASSLSSGHQWNEQFF. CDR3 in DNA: TGTGCCAGCAGTTTATCTTCGGGACACCAGTGGAATGAGCAGTTCTTC.

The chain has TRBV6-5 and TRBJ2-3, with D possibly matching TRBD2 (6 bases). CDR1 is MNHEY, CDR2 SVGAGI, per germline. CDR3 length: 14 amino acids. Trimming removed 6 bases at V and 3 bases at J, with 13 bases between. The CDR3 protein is CASSLTRETDTQYF. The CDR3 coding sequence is TGTGCCAGCAGCCTGACACGGGAGACAGATACGCAGTATTTT.

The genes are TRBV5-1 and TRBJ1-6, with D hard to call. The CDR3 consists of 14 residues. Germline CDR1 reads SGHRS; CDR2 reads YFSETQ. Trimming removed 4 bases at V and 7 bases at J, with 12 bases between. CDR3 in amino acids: CASSLNLENSPLHF. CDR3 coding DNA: TGCGCCAGCAGCCTCAACTTAGAGAATTCACCCCTCCACTTT.

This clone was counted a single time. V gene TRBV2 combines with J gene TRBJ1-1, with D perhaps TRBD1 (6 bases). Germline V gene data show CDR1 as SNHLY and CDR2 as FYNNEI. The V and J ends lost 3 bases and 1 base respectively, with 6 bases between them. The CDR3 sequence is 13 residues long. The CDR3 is CASSETGNTEAFF. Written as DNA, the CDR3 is TGTGCCAGCAGTGAGACAGGGAACACTGAAGCTTTCTTT.

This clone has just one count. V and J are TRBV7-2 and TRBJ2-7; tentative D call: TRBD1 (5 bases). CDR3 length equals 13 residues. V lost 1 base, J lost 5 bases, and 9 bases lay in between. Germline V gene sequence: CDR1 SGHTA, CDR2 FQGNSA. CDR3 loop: CASSLGQGHEQYF. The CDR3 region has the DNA TGTGCCAGCAGCTTAGGTCAGGGCCACGAGCAGTACTTC.

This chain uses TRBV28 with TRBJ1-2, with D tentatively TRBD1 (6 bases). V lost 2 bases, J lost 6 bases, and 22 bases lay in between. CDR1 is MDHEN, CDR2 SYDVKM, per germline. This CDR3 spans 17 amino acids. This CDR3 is CASSLGLRGGKMNGYTF. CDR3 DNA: TGTGCCAGCAGTTTAGGCCTGAGGGGGGGTAAGATGAATGGCTACACCTTC.

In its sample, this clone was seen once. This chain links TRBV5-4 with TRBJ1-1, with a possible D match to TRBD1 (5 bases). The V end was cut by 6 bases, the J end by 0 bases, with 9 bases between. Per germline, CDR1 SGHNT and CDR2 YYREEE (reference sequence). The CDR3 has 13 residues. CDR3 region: CASKGALNTEAFF. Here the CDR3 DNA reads TGTGCCAGCAAAGGGGCTTTGAACACTGAAGCTTTCTTT. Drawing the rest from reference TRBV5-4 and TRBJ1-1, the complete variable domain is ETGVTQSPTHLIKTRGQQVTLRCSSQSGHNTVSWYQQALGQGPQFIFQYYREEENGRGNFPPRFSGLQFPNYSSELNVNALELDDSALYLCASKGALNTEAFFGQGTRLTVV.

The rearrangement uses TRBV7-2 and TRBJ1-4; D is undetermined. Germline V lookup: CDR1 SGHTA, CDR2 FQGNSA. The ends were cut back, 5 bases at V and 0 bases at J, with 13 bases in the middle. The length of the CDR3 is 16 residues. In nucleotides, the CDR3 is TGTGCCAGCAGCCGTTACGCTCAGGCAACTAATGAAAAACTGTTTTTT. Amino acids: CASSRYAQATNEKLFF.

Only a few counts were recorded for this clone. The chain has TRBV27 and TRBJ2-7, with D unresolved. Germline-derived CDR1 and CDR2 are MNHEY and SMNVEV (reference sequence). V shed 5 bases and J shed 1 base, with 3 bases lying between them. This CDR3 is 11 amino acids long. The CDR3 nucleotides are TGTGCCAGCAGTCCTTCCTACGAGCAGTACTTC. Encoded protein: CASSPSYEQYF.

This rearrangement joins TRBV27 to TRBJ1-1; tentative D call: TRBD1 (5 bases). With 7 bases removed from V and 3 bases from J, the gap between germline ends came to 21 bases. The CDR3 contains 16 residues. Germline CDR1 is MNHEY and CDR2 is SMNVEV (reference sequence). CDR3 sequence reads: CASIPGKGNRDTEAFF. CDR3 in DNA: TGTGCCAGCATCCCGGGTAAGGGGAATAGGGACACTGAAGCTTTCTTT.

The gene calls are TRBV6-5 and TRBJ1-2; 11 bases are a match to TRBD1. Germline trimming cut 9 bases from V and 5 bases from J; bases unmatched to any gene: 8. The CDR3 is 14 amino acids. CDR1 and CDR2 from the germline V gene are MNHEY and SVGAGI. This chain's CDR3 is CASWDRGAIYGYTF. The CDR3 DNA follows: TGTGCCAGTTGGGACAGGGGGGCGATATATGGCTACACCTTC.

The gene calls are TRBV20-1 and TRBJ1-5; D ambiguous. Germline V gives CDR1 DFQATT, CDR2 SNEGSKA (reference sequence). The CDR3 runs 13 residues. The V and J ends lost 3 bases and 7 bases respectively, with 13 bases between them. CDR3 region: CSASHGSDQPQHF. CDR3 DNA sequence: TGCAGTGCTAGTCATGGGAGCGACCAGCCCCAGCATTTT.

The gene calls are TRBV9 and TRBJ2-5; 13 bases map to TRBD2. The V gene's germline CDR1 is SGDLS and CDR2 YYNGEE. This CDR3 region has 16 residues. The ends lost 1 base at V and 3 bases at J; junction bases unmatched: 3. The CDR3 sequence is CASSVFGLAGEETQYF. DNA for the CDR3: TGTGCCAGCAGCGTATTTGGACTAGCGGGGGAAGAGACCCAGTACTTC.

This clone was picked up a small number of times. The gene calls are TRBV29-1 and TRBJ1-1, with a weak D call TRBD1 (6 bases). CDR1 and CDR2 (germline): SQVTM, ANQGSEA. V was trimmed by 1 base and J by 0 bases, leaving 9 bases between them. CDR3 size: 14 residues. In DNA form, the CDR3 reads TGCAGCGTTGAAGTGGGGGGGCTGAACACTGAAGCTTTCTTT. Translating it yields CSVEVGGLNTEAFF.

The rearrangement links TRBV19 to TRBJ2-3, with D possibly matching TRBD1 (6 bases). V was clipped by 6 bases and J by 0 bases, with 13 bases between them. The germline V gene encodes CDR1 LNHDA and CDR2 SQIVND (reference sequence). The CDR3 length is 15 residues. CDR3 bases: TGTGCCAGTAGATTTAGGGACAAAAGCACAGATACGCAGTATTTT. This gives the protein CASRFRDKSTDTQYF.

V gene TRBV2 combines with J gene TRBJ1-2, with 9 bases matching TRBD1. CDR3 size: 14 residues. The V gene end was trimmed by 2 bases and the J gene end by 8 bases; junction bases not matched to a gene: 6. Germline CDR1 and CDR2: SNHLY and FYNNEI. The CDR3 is CASSEMGQGLGYTF. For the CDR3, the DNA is TGTGCCAGCAGTGAAATGGGACAGGGTTTGGGCTACACCTTC.

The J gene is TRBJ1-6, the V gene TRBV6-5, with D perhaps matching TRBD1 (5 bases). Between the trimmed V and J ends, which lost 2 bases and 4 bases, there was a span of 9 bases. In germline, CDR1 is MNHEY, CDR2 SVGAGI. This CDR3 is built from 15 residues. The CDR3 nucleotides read TGTGCCAGCAGTTACGGAGGGGCTTATAATTCACCCCTCCACTTT. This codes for CASSYGGAYNSPLHF.

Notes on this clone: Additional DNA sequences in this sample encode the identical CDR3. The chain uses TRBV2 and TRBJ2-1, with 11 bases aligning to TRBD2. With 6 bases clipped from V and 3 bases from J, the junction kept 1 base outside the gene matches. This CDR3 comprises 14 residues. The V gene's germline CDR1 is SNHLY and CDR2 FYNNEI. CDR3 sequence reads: CASSGTSGYNEQFF. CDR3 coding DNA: TGTGCCAGCAGCGGGACTAGCGGCTACAATGAGCAGTTCTTC.

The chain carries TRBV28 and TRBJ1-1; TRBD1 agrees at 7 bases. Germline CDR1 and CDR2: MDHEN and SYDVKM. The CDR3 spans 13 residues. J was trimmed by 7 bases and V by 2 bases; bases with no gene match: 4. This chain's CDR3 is CASSLRDSYEAFF. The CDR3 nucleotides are TGTGCCAGCAGTTTAAGGGACAGCTATGAAGCTTTCTTT.

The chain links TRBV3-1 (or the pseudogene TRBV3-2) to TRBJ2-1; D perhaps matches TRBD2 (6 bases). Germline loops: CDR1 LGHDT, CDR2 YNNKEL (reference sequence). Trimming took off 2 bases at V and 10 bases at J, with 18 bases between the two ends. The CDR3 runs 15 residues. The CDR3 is CASSQIPSADLEQFF. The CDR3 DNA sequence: TGTGCCAGCAGCCAAATTCCTAGCGCAGATTTAGAGCAGTTCTTC.